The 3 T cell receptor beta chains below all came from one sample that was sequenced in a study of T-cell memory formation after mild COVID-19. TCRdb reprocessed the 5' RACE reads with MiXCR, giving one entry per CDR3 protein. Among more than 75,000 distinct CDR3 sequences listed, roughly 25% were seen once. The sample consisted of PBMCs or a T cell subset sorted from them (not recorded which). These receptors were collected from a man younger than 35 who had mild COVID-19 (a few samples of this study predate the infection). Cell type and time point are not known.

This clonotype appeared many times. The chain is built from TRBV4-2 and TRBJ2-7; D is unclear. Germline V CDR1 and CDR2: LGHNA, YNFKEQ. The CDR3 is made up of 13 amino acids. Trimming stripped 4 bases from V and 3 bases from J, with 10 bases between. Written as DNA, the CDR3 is TGTGCCAGCAGCCCAAGGGCTGACTACGAGCAGTACTTC. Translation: CASSPRADYEQYF.

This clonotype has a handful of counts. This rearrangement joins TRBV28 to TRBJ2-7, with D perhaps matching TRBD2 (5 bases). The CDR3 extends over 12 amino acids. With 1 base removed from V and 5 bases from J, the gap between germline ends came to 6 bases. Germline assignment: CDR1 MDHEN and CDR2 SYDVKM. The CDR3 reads CASSLFGNEQYV. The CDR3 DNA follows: TGTGCCAGCAGTTTATTCGGGAACGAGCAGTACGTC.

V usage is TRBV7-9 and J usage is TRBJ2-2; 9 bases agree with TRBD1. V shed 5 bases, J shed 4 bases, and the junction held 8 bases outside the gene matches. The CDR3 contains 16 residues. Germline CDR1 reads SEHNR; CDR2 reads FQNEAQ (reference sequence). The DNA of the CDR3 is TGTGCCAGCAGCACCCGTGGGACAGGGAGCACCGGGGAGCTGTTTTTT. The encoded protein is CASSTRGTGSTGELFF. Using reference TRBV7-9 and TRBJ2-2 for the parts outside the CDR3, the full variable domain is DTGVSQNPRHKITKRGQNVTFRCDPISEHNRLYWYRQTLGQGPEFLTYFQNEAQLEKSRLLSDRFSAERPKGSFSTLEIQRTEQGDSAMYLCASSTRGTGSTGELFFGEGSRLTVL.